The 25 T cell receptor beta chains below were found in one sample sequenced in a study of blood T cell repertoires in COVID-19 (TCRdb year 2020). Receptors were amplified or captured by the immunoSEQ multiplex PCR assay. Imported from immuneACCESS, the table was reduced by TCRdb to in-frame sequences with V and J called. These copies leave out some clones; in studies compared against another copy, an unresolved V gene accounts for under half, and the cause of the remainder is not known. For this sample the table gives 90,000 or so clones, of which 80% to 95% were detected only once. The ten largest account for 6.5% to 8.5% of the sample. Sequenced: peripheral blood. Receptors originate from a man younger than 35 with COVID-19, enrolled during active disease.

The V and J genes are TRBV27 and TRBJ1-2; 10 bases map to TRBD1. The germline V gene encodes CDR1 MNHEY and CDR2 SMNVEV (reference sequence). The CDR3 runs to 17 residues. J was trimmed by 8 bases and V by 0 bases; bases with no gene match: 12. CDR3 region: CASSLSGGRGQGRGYTF. CDR3 DNA: TGTGCCAGCAGTTTATCAGGCGGGAGGGGACAGGGGAGAGGCTACACCTTC.

The rearrangement uses TRBV12-3 or TRBV12-4 and TRBJ1-1, with D possibly being TRBD1 (5 bases). Trimming left V 3 bases short and J 11 bases short, with 10 bases between. CDR3 size: 11 residues. CDR3 coding DNA: TGTGCCAGCAGTTTCGGGGGAAAGGCTTTCTTT. Translated, it gives CASSFGGKAFF.

This chain uses TRBV7-3 with TRBJ1-2, with D unresolved. Per the germline V gene, CDR1 is SGHTA and CDR2 is FQGTGA. The germline V and J ends were trimmed by 3 bases and 6 bases, with 8 bases remaining between them. The CDR3 loop spans 12 amino acids. In DNA form, the CDR3 reads TGTGCCAGCAGCTTGGATGGGCATGGCTACACCTTC. Its translation: CASSLDGHGYTF.

The chain is built from TRBV9 and TRBJ1-3, with D possibly being TRBD1 (6 bases). Germline V CDR1 and CDR2: SGDLS, YYNGEE. The germline V and J ends were trimmed by 3 bases and 3 bases, with 16 bases remaining between them. The CDR3 extends over 16 amino acids. CDR3 DNA: TGTGCCAGCAGCGCGCCGGGGGGGCGCGGTGGAAACACCATATATTTT. Its translation: CASSAPGGRGGNTIYF.

The CDR3 is CASSLVILASTSYGYTF. CDR3 bases: TGTGCCAGCAGCTTAGTAATTCTGGCGTCGACATCGTATGGCTACACCTTC. The chain is built from TRBV7-8 and TRBJ1-2; unclear D gene. This CDR3 is built from 17 residues. The germline CDR1 and CDR2 sequences are SGHVS and FQNEAQ. Trimming took 1 base from V and 5 from J, leaving 20 bases between them.

The chain uses TRBV4-3 and TRBJ1-5; no clear D. This CDR3 comprises 15 residues. The V end was cut by 4 bases, the J end by 0 bases, with 10 bases between. The germline CDR1 and CDR2 sequences are LGHNA and YSLEER. The CDR3, as DNA: TGCGCCAGCAGCCCCGACGGACTTAGCAATCAGCCCCAGCATTTT. Residues: CASSPDGLSNQPQHF.

The rearrangement links TRBV5-1 to TRBJ1-2; 7 bases align to TRBD1. V lost 0 bases, J lost 6 bases, and 2 bases stayed unmatched. CDR1 is SGHRS and CDR2 is YFSETQ in the germline V gene. The CDR3 extends over 13 amino acids. Here the CDR3 reads CASSLETGNGYTF. DNA for the CDR3: TGCGCCAGCAGCTTGGAGACAGGGAATGGCTACACCTTC.

J is TRBJ2-7 and V is TRBV3-1 (or the pseudogene TRBV3-2); D might be TRBD2 (5 bases). The CDR3 covers 15 residues. Germline V gene data show CDR1 as LGHDT and CDR2 as YNNKEL (reference sequence). The ends were cut back, 6 bases at V and 1 base at J, with 16 bases in the middle. The CDR3 nucleotides read TGTGCCAGCAGTCGACTAAGCGGAGGATCCTACGAGCAGTACTTC. Translating gives CASSRLSGGSYEQYF.

The gene calls are TRBV4-3 and TRBJ2-7, with D possibly TRBD1 on 5 matching bases. The CDR3 runs to 16 residues. V was shortened by 1 base and J by 7 bases, with 20 bases between the two germline ends. Per germline, CDR1 LGHNA and CDR2 YSLEER. CDR3 nucleotide sequence: TGCGCCAGCAGCCAAGGGACAACGTGGGGCGGAGATGAGCAGTACTTC. Residues: CASSQGTTWGGDEQYF.

This clone came up once. The chain joins TRBV29-1 to TRBJ2-1, with D unresolved. The CDR3 is 16 residues long. Germline V lookup: CDR1 SQVTM, CDR2 ANQGSEA. Trimming pared 3 bases from V and 1 base from J, leaving 16 bases between. The CDR3 reads CSVDGAVPVSYNEQFF. CDR3 nucleotides: TGCAGCGTTGATGGAGCCGTGCCCGTATCCTACAATGAGCAGTTCTTC.

The V call is TRBV11-2, the J call TRBJ1-2, with 7 positions matching TRBD1. The ends lost 1 base at V and 8 bases at J; junction bases unmatched: 4. CDR1 SGHAT and CDR2 FQNNGV come from the germline V gene. This CDR3 is 13 amino acids long. Here the CDR3 DNA reads TGTGCCAGCAGCTTAGGACAGGGCAAAGGCTACACCTTC. The encoded protein is CASSLGQGKGYTF.

The gene calls are TRBV12-3 or TRBV12-4 and TRBJ2-7; D might be TRBD2 (6 bases). Between the trimmed V and J ends, which lost 2 bases and 5 bases, there was a span of 10 bases. The CDR3 runs 13 residues. CDR3 sequence: CASSLMGGNEQYF. The CDR3 DNA follows: TGTGCCAGCAGTTTAATGGGGGGAAACGAGCAGTACTTC.

This clone turned up a few times. The rearrangement uses TRBV18 and TRBJ2-1; D unclear. CDR1 KGHSH and CDR2 LQKENI come from the germline V gene. The CDR3 covers 16 residues. Between the trimmed V and J ends, which lost 3 bases and 2 bases, there was a span of 14 bases. CDR3 bases: TGTGCCAGCTCACCCCCCGCCCAGGCCCCCTACAATGAGCAGTTCTTC. Encoded protein: CASSPPAQAPYNEQFF. Variable domain in full (rest from reference TRBV18 and TRBJ2-1): NAGVMQNPRHLVRRRGQEARLRCSPMKGHSHVYWYRQLPEEGLKFMVYLQKENIIDESGMPKERFSAEFPKEGPSILRIQQVVRGDSAAYFCASSPPAQAPYNEQFFGPGTRLTVL.

The table lists this clone with a few counts. The CDR3: CASSAAGTGSGGTQYF. CDR3 nucleotide sequence: TGTGCCAGCAGCGCAGCCGGGACAGGATCAGGTGGGACCCAGTACTTC. This chain connects TRBV7-7 to TRBJ2-5; TRBD1 aligns across 8 bases. Germline CDR1 and CDR2: SSHAT and FNYEAQ (reference sequence). With 5 bases clipped from V and 7 bases from J, the junction kept 15 bases outside the gene matches. This CDR3 is built from 16 residues.

The rearrangement links TRBV6-2 or TRBV6-3 to TRBJ1-6; 8 bases are shared with TRBD1. Germline loops: CDR1 MNHEY, CDR2 SVGEGT. The V segment lost 2 bases and the J segment 10 bases; nucleotides outside the gene matches: 10. CDR3 length: 16 residues. CDR3 nucleotide sequence: TGTGCCAGCAGTTACGCTGGGACAGGACGCGGGTCACCCCTCCACTTT. Its protein is CASSYAGTGRGSPLHF.

This chain joins TRBV11-2 and TRBJ2-7; TRBD2 is a possible D gene (5 bases). Trimming stripped 1 base from V and 2 bases from J, with 12 bases between. The CDR3 is 15 amino acids. The germline V gene encodes CDR1 SGHAT and CDR2 FQNNGV. The CDR3: CASSLGYPRAYEQYF. In DNA, the CDR3 is TGTGCCAGCAGCTTAGGCTACCCGAGGGCCTACGAGCAGTACTTC.

This sequence joins TRBV28 and TRBJ2-3; 10 bases agree with TRBD1. CDR3 length equals 20 residues. V was clipped by 8 bases and J by 2 bases; unmatched bases: 22. Germline V CDR1 and CDR2: MDHEN, SYDVKM. CDR3 residues: CASYPGGQGGAGGYTDTQYF. In nucleotides, the CDR3 is TGTGCCAGCTACCCAGGCGGACAGGGGGGGGCGGGAGGTTACACAGATACGCAGTATTTT.

CDR3 in DNA: TGTGCCAGCAGCCAGGCCCTTGAGGGCGCCTACGAGCAGTACTTC. This sequence encodes CASSQALEGAYEQYF. J is TRBJ2-7 and V is TRBV5-6, with D possibly being TRBD2 (5 bases). The CDR3 sequence is 15 residues long. CDR1 is SGHDT and CDR2 is YYEEEE in the germline V gene. V gave up 4 bases and J gave up 2 bases, with 16 bases separating them.

The chain is built from TRBV6-6 and TRBJ1-5; 8 positions match TRBD1. From germline, CDR1 is MNHNY and CDR2 SVGAGI (reference sequence). Trimming at V came to 8 bases and at J to 6 bases, leaving 9 bases not matched to a gene. CDR3 length equals 14 residues. CDR3 amino acids: CASQPGGAGQPQHF. In DNA, the CDR3 is TGTGCCAGCCAACCAGGGGGCGCGGGTCAGCCCCAGCATTTT.

Concerning this clone itself: The DNA is left out, because the CDR3 cannot be placed on it with certainty; the CDR3 is given as TCRdb lists it. The chain carries TRBV3-1 (or the pseudogene TRBV3-2) and TRBJ1-4; the D call TRBD1 from the table was never checked on the DNA. Including both end residues, the CDR3 is 16 amino acids long. CDR1 is LGHDT and CDR2 is YNNKEL in the germline V gene (reference sequence). CDR3 protein: CASSQDWGQGNEKLLF.

DNA for the CDR3: TGTGCCATCAGCCGGGATGGGGGCGATCAGCCCCAGCATTTT. The encoded protein is CAISRDGGDQPQHF. The rearrangement uses TRBV10-3 and TRBJ1-5; a possible D gene is TRBD1 (6 bases). The germline V gene has CDR1 ENHRY and CDR2 SYGVKD. The CDR3 spans 14 residues. The V gene lost 6 bases and the J gene lost 5 bases, with 14 bases spanning the gap.

The V gene is TRBV25-1, the J gene TRBJ1-2; 7 positions match TRBD1. Per germline, CDR1 MGHDK and CDR2 SYGVNS. After removal of 3 bases from V and 4 bases from J, the junction contained 14 bases not matched to a gene. CDR3 length equals 17 residues. The CDR3: CASSDNLPSGQLYGYTF. For the CDR3, the DNA is TGTGCCAGCAGTGACAACCTACCGTCGGGACAGCTCTATGGCTACACCTTC.

This sequence joins TRBV28 and TRBJ2-5, with 8 bases that match TRBD2. V trimming: 3 bases; J trimming: 5 bases; junction bases outside the gene matches: 5. CDR3 size: 14 residues. Germline-derived CDR1 and CDR2 are MDHEN and SYDVKM. The DNA for the CDR3 is TGTGCCAGCAGTTTCACGGGAGGGGGGGAGACCCAGTACTTC. Encoded protein: CASSFTGGGETQYF.

V and J are TRBV27 and TRBJ2-3; TRBD2 matches at 8 bases. With V trimmed by 6 bases and J by 2 bases, 7 bases remained unmatched. Per germline, CDR1 MNHEY and CDR2 SMNVEV (reference sequence). The CDR3 consists of 15 residues. Here the CDR3 reads CASRFSGSPTDTQYF. Written as DNA, the CDR3 is TGTGCCAGCAGATTCAGCGGGAGCCCCACAGATACGCAGTATTTT.

The V and J genes are TRBV19 and TRBJ2-7, with TRBD1 matching 7 bases. This CDR3 is 15 amino acids long. The germline V gene encodes CDR1 LNHDA and CDR2 SQIVND (reference sequence). V lost 1 base, J lost 2 bases, and 5 bases stayed unmatched. CDR3 coding DNA: TGTGCCAGTAGTATAGGCCCAGGGGGACCCTACGAGCAGTACTTC. Amino acid sequence: CASSIGPGGPYEQYF.